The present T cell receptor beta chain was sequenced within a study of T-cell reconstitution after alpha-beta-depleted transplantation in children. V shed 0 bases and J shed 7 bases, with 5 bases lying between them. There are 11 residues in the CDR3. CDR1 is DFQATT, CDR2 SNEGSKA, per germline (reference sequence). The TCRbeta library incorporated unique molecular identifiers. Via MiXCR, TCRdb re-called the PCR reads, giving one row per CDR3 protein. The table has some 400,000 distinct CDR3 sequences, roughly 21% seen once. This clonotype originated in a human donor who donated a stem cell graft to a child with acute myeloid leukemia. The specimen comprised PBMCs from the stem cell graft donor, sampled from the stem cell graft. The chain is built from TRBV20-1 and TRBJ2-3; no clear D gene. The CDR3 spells CSARDVYTQYF. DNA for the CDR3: TGCAGTGCTAGAGATGTATATACGCAGTATTTT.